This T cell receptor (beta chain) was sequenced in a study of T cells in Graves' hyperthyroidism and ophthalmopathy. TCR beta CDR3 sequences were amplified from RNA transcripts. The HTBI primer set was used in a first-round RT-PCR of the TCR CDR3. TCRdb analysed the multiplex PCR reads with MiXCR anew, one entry per CDR3 protein. Of some 360,000 distinct CDR3 sequences in the sample, over 15% are singletons; the top ten hold about a sixth. Thyroid ultrasound and orbital computed tomography, with clinical symptoms and serum thyroxine and TRAb, informed diagnoses. This clonotype was detected many times. Its antigen is not known. Study-wide results and limits: Blood also carried most thyroid clonotypes expanded above 0.001. Model output signaled ophthalmopathy a median about 6.3 months ahead of onset. Ophthalmopathy could be told apart from stable hyperthyroidism with a 13 V-J model.

This receptor was identified in a woman in her 40s with Graves' ophthalmopathy. The specimen sequenced was blood.

The CDR3 nucleotides read TGTGCCAGCAGCCTGCGAGGACTCGGTGAAGCTTTCTTT. Its protein is CASSLRGLGEAFF. The chain is built from TRBV3-1 and TRBJ1-1; unclear D gene. CDR3 length: 13 residues. Germline loops: CDR1 LGHDT, CDR2 YNNKEL (reference sequence). With 4 bases removed from V and 7 bases from J, the gap between germline ends came to 13 bases.